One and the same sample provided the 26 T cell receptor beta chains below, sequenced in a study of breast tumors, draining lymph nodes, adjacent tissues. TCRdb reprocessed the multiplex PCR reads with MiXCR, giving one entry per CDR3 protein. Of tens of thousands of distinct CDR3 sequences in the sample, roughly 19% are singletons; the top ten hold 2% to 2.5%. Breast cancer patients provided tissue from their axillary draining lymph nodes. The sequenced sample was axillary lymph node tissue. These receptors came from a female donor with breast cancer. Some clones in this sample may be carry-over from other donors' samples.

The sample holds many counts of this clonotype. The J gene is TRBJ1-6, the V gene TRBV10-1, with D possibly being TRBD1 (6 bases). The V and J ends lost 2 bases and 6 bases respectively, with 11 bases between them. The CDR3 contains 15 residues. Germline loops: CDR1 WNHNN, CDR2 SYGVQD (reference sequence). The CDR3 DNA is TGCGCCAGCAGTGAGACAGGGCTTGGTAATTCACCCCTCCACTTT. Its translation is CASSETGLGNSPLHF.

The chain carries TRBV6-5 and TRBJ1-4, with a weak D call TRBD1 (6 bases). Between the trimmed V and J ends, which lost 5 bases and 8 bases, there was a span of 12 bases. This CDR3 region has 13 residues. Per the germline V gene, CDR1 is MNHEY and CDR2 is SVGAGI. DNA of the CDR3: TGTGCCAGCAGTCACGGGGGGCGCGAAAAACTGTTTTTT. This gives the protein CASSHGGREKLFF.

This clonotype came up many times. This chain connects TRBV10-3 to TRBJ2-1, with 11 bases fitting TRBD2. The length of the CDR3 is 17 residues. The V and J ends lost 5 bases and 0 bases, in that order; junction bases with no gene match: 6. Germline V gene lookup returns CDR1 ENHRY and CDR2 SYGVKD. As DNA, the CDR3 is TGTGCCATCAGTCGAGTAGCGGGAGGGAGCTCCTACAATGAGCAGTTCTTC. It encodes CAISRVAGGSSYNEQFF.

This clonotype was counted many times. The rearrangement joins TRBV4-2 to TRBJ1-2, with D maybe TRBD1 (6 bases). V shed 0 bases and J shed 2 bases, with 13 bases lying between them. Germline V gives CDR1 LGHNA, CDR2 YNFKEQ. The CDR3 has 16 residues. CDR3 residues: CASSQESSQGNYGYTF. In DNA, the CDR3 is TGTGCCAGCAGCCAAGAAAGTAGTCAGGGGAACTATGGCTACACCTTC.

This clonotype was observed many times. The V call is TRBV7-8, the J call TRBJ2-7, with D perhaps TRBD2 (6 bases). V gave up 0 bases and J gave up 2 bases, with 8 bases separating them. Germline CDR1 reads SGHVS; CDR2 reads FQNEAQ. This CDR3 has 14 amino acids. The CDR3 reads CASSLAGSPYEQYF. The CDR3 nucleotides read TGTGCCAGCAGCTTAGCCGGGAGTCCCTACGAGCAGTACTTC.

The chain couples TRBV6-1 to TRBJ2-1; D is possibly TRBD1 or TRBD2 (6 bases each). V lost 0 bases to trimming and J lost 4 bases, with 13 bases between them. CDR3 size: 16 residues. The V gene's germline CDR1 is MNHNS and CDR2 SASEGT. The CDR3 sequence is CASSEATGRGYNEQFF. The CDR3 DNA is TGTGCCAGCAGTGAAGCGACAGGTCGGGGGTACAATGAGCAGTTCTTC.

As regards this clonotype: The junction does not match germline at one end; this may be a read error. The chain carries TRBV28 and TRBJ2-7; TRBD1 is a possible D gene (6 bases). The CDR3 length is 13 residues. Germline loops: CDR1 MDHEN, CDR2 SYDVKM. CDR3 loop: CASSLFRGYAQYF. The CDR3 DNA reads TGTGCCAGCAGTTTATTCAGGGGCTACGCGCAGTACTTC.

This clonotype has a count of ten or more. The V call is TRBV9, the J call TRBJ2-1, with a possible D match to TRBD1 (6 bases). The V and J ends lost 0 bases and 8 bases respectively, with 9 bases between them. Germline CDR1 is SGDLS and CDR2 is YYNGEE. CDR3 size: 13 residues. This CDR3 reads CASSVAPGDEQFF. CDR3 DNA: TGTGCCAGCAGCGTAGCGCCAGGGGATGAGCAGTTCTTC.

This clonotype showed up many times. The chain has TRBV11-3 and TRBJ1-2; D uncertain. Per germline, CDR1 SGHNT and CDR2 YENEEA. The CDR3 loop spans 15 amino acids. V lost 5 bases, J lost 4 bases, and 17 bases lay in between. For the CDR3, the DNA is TGTGCCAGCAGCCTAGCGGGGTCCCCTAGCTATGGCTACACCTTC. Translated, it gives CASSLAGSPSYGYTF. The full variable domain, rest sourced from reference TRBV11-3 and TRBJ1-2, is EAGVVQSPRYKIIEKKQPVAFWCNPISGHNTLYWYLQNLGQGPELLIRYENEEAVDDSQLPKDRFSAERLKGVDSTLKIQPAELGDSAVYLCASSLAGSPSYGYTFGSGTRLTVV.

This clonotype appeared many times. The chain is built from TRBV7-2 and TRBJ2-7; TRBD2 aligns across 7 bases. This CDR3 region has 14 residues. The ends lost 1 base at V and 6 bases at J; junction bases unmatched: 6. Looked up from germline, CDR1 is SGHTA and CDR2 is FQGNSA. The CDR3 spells CASSLVGREGEQYF. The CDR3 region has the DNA TGTGCCAGCAGCTTAGTTGGCAGGGAGGGCGAGCAGTACTTC. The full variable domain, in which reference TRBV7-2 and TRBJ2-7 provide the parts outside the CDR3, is GAGVSQSPSNKVTEKGKDVELRCDPISGHTALYWYRQSLGQGLEFLIYFQGNSAPDKSGLPSDRFSAERTGGSVSTLTIQRTQQEDSAVYLCASSLVGREGEQYFGPGTRLTVT.

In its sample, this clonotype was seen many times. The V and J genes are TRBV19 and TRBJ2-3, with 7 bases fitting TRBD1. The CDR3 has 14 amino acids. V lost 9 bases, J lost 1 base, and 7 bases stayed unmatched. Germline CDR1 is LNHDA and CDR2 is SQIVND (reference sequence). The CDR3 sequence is CASRRTGGTDTQYF. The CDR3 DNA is TGTGCCAGCAGGCGTACAGGGGGCACAGATACGCAGTATTTT.

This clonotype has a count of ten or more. CDR3 residues: CATSTSGRVYEQYF. CDR3 coding DNA: TGTGCCACCAGCACCAGCGGGAGGGTCTACGAGCAGTACTTC. The rearrangement uses TRBV15 and TRBJ2-7, with 10 bases identical to TRBD2. Germline V gene data show CDR1 as LNHNV and CDR2 as YYDKDF (reference sequence). The CDR3 loop spans 14 amino acids. With V trimmed by 4 bases and J by 3 bases, 3 bases remained unmatched.

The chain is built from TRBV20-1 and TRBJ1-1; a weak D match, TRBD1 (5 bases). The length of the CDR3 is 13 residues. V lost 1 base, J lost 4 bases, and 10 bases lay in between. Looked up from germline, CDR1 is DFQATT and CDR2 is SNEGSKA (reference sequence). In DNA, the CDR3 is TGCAGTGCTAGAGCCTCAGGGATCACTGAAGCTTTCTTT. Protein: CSARASGITEAFF.

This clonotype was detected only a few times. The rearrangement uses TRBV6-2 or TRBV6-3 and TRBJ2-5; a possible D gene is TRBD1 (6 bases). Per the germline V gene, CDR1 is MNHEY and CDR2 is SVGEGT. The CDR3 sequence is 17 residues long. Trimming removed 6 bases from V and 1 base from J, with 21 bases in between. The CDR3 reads CASSMSSGTLTQETQYF. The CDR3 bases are TGTGCCAGCAGCATGAGTTCCGGGACATTGACCCAAGAGACCCAGTACTTC.

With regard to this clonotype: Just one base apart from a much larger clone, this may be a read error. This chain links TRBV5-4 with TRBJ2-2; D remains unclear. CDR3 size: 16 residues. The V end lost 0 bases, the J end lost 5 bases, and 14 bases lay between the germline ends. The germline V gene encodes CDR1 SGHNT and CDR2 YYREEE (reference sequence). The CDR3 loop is CASSLARGASTGELFF. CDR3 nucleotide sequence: TGTGCCAGCAGCTTGGCCCGAGGTGCGAGTACCGGGGAGCTGTTTTTT.

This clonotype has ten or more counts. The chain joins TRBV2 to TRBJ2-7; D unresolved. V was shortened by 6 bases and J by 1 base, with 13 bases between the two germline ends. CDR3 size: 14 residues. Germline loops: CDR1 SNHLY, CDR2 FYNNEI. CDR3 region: CASRAHSGSYEQYF. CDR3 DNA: TGTGCCAGCAGGGCACACTCGGGTTCCTACGAGCAGTACTTC.

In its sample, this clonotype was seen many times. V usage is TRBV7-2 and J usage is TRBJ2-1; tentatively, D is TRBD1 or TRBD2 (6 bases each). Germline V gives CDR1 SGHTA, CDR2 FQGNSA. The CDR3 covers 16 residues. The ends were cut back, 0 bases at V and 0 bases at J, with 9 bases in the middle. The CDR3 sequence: CASSLAGGLSYNEQFF. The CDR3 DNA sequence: TGTGCCAGCAGCTTAGCGGGGGGCCTCTCCTACAATGAGCAGTTCTTC.

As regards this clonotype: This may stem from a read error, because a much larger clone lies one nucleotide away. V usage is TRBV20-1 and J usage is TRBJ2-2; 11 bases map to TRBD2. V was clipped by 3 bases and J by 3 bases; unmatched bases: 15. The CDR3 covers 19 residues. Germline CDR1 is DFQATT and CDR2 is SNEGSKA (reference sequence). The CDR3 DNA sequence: TGCAGTGCTAGGGTAGGCGGAACAACTAGCGGGAGACACACCGGGGAGCTGTTTTTT. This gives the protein CSARVGGTTSGRHTGELFF.

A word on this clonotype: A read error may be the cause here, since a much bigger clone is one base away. CDR3 loop: CASSQEKPGAMYEQYF. CDR3 coding DNA: TGTGCCAGCAGCCAAGAGAAACCCGGGGCTATGTATGAGCAGTACTTC. The chain employs TRBV4-2 and TRBJ2-7; tentatively, D is TRBD1 or TRBD2 (5 bases each). This CDR3 is built from 16 residues. Germline V lookup: CDR1 LGHNA, CDR2 YNFKEQ. The germline V and J ends were trimmed by 0 bases and 7 bases, with 19 bases remaining between them.

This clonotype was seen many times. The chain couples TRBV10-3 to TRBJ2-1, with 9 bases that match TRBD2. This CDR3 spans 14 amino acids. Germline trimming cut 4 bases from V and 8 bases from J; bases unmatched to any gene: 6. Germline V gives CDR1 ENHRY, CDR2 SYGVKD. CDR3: CAISVGLANDEQFF. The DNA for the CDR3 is TGTGCCATCAGTGTGGGACTAGCTAACGATGAGCAGTTCTTC.

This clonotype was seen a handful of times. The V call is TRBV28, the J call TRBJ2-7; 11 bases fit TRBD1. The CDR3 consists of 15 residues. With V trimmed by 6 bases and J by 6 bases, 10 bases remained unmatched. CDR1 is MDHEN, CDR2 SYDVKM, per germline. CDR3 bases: TGTGCCAGCAGAATTCCGGGACAGGGGGTGGTCGAGCAGTACTTC. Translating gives CASRIPGQGVVEQYF.

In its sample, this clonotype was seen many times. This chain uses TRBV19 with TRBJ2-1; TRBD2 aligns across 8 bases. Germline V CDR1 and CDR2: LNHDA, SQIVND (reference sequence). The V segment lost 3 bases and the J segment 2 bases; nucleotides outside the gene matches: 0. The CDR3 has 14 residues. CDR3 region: CASSMGLAYNEQFF. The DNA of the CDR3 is TGTGCCAGTAGTATGGGACTAGCCTACAATGAGCAGTTCTTC.

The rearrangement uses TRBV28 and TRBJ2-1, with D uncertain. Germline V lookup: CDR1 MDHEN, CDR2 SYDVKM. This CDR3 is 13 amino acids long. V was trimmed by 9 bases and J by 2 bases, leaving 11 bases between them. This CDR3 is CASRLGTYNEQFF. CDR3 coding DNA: TGTGCCAGTAGGTTGGGAACCTACAATGAGCAGTTCTTC.

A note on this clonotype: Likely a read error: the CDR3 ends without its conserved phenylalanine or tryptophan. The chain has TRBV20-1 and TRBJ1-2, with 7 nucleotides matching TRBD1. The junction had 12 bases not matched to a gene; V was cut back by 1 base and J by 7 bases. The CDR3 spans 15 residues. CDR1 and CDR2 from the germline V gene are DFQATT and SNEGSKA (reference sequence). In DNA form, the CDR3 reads TGCAGTGCTAGAGGTCTTCAGGGGGTGGTAGGTGGCTACACCATC. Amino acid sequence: CSARGLQGVVGGYTI.

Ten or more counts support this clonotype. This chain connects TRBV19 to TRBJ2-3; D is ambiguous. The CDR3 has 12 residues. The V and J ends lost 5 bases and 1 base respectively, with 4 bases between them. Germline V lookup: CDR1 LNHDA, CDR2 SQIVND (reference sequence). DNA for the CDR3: TGTGCCAGTAGTCTCCGCACAGATACGCAGTATTTT. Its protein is CASSLRTDTQYF.

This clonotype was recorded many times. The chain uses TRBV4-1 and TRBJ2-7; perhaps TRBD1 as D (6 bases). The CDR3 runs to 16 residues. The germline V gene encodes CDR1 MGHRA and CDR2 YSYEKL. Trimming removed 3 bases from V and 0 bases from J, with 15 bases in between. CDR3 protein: CASSQDDRSSSYEQYF. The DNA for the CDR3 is TGCGCCAGCAGCCAGGACGACAGGTCCAGCTCCTACGAGCAGTACTTC.